This T cell receptor beta chain was sequenced in a study of cytomegalovirus exposure and HLA in healthy donors. Study-level points and caveats: The productive fraction for most TCR beta V segments was about 87% or about 30% in an earlier analysis.

Researchers ran the PCR with 60 Vbeta and 13 Jbeta primers. The method was immunoSEQ multiplex PCR; TCRdb's version includes in-frame clones alone and lacks a portion of them. The table lists some 120,000 clones, around 75% of them singletons. This CDR3 has 16 residues. CDR1 and CDR2 from the germline V gene are SGHRS and YFSETQ. J lost 4 bases, V lost 4 bases, and 8 bases had no gene match. As to this clone: Its antigen is not identified.

This receptor was taken from a woman in her twenties or thirties in good health and CMV-seronegative. This sequence joins TRBV5-1 and TRBJ1-6, with TRBD1 identical over 7 bases. The sequenced material came from PBMCs. The CDR3: CASSPTGAGYNSPLHF. CDR3 bases: TGCGCCAGCAGCCCTACAGGGGCTGGTTATAATTCACCCCTCCACTTT.